These T cell receptor beta chains were read from a single sample in a study of blood T cell repertoires in COVID-19. Libraries were prepared by immunoSEQ multiplex PCR; TCRdb keeps only in-frame clonotypes and omits some of them. The sample gives fewer than 200,000 clones, approximately 80% of which show up once; about 12% is in the top ten. Sequenced material: PBMCs or T cells enriched from blood (not recorded which). Receptor source: a man between 50 and 59 years old who had recovered from COVID-19. The CDR3 runs from the conserved cysteine through the conserved F or W. A D gene is named only where the DNA matches it firmly. The size field is filled for only some rows; it gives once, few, many or a size class.

size: NA
D: NA
J: TRBJ2-2
V: TRBV30
CDR3: CAWSGQGELFF
DNA: TGTGCCTGGAGTGGCCAGGGGGAGCTGTTTTTT

size: NA
D: TRBD1
J: TRBJ1-2
V: TRBV12-3/TRBV12-4
CDR3: CASNRQGSGYTF
DNA: TGTGCCAGCAACCGACAGGGTTCGGGCTACACCTTC

size: NA
D: TRBD1
J: TRBJ2-1
V: TRBV9
CDR3: CASSPRQGDNEQFF
DNA: TGTGCCAGCAGCCCGCGACAGGGGGACAATGAGCAGTTCTTC

size: NA
D: NA
J: TRBJ2-1
V: TRBV11-2
CDR3: CASSRGHFNEQFF
DNA: TGTGCCAGCAGCCGGGGACACTTTAATGAGCAGTTCTTC

size: NA
D: TRBD2
J: TRBJ2-3
V: TRBV24-1
CDR3: CATSELAGSTDTQYF
DNA: TGTGCCACCAGTGAGTTAGCGGGGAGCACAGATACGCAGTATTTT

size: once
D: NA
J: TRBJ1-6
V: TRBV4-2
CDR3: CASSQDFRGYNSPLHF
DNA: TGTGCCAGCAGCCAAGATTTCAGAGGCTATAATTCACCCCTCCACTTT

size: NA
D: TRBD2
J: TRBJ2-3
V: TRBV7-2
CDR3: CASSRTSGGDTQYF
DNA: TGTGCCAGCAGCCGGACTAGCGGGGGGGATACGCAGTATTTT

size: once
D: NA
J: TRBJ1-2
V: TRBV5-5
CDR3: CASSFTGLDYGYTF
DNA: TGTGCCAGCAGCTTCACAGGGTTGGACTATGGCTACACCTTC

size: NA
D: NA
J: TRBJ2-1
V: TRBV2
CDR3: CASSEYQGYNEQFF
DNA: TGTGCCAGCAGTGAATATCAGGGATACAATGAGCAGTTCTTC

size: NA
D: NA
J: TRBJ1-5
V: TRBV2
CDR3: CASRGRPNQPQHF
DNA: TGTGCCAGCAGGGGCAGGCCGAATCAGCCCCAGCATTTT